The rows below give T cell receptor beta chains drawn from one sample of a study of blood T cell repertoires in COVID-19. Produced via immunoSEQ multiplex PCR; TCRdb's table is partial and in-frame only. The sample has approximately 180,000 clones, 70% to 85% seen once. Material for sequencing was peripheral blood. Receptor source: a woman over 75 with acute or convalescent COVID-19. The CDR3 runs from the conserved cysteine through the conserved F or W. A D gene is named only where the DNA matches it firmly. The size of a clone is reported for some rows only, either as once, few or many, or as a class for expanded clones.

J gene | V gene | D gene | clone size | CDR3 protein | CDR3 DNA
TRBJ2-5 | TRBV6-1 | TRBD2 | . | CASSEAAGGGALETQYF | TGTGCCAGCAGTGAAGCGGCGGGCGGGGGGGCCTTAGAGACCCAGTACTTC
TRBJ1-1 | TRBV7-8 | . | . | CASSSPPQGNTEAFF | TGTGCCAGCAGCTCCCCCCCCCAGGGAAACACTGAAGCTTTCTTT
TRBJ2-1 | TRBV10-1 | TRBD2 | . | CASSESVAGANNEQFF | TGCGCCAGCAGTGAGTCGGTAGCGGGAGCCAACAATGAGCAGTTCTTC
TRBJ2-5 | TRBV14 | TRBD2 | . | CASSQGLAGGRETQYF | TGTGCCAGCAGCCAAGGACTAGCGGGGGGTCGAGAGACCCAGTACTTC
TRBJ2-3 | TRBV7-8 | . | . | CASSLDGGRGDTQYF | TGTGCCAGCAGCTTAGACGGGGGGCGGGGAGATACGCAGTATTTT
TRBJ1-2 | TRBV9 | TRBD1 | . | CASSDGTGGHTF | TGTGCCAGCAGCGACGGGACAGGGGGCCACACCTTC
TRBJ2-4 | TRBV6-4 | . | once | CASSGGIIQYF | TGTGCCAGCAGTGGCGGAATTATTCAGTACTTC
TRBJ2-3 | TRBV7-3 | . | . | CASSFGKDTQYF | TGTGCCAGCAGCTTTGGCAAAGATACGCAGTATTTT
TRBJ2-7 | TRBV5-6 | . | . | CASSSQGWYEQYF | TGTGCCAGCAGCTCACAGGGATGGTACGAGCAGTACTTC
TRBJ1-1 | TRBV5-4 | TRBD1 | . | CASSRRQGMNTEAFF | TGTGCCAGCAGTCGCCGACAGGGGATGAACACTGAAGCTTTCTTT
TRBJ1-1 | TRBV30 | . | many | CAWSGDSPEAFF | TGTGCCTGGAGTGGCGACTCTCCTGAAGCTTTCTTT
TRBJ1-2 | TRBV4-1 | TRBD1 | . | CASSQATGDLYGYTF | TGCGCCAGCAGCCAAGCGACAGGGGACCTCTATGGCTACACCTTC
TRBJ1-6 | TRBV7-9 | TRBD1 | . | CASSFDRGSSSYNSPLHF | TGTGCCAGCAGCTTCGACAGGGGCTCAAGCTCCTATAATTCACCCCTCCACTTT
TRBJ1-1 | TRBV6-5 | TRBD1 | . | CASLWQGTGDTEAFF | TGTGCCAGCCTCTGGCAGGGGACAGGGGACACTGAAGCTTTCTTT
TRBJ2-3 | TRBV18 | . | once | CASSPTKTDTQYF | TGTGCCAGCTCACCAACTAAGACAGATACGCAGTATTTT
TRBJ2-2 | TRBV18 | . | . | CASSPPRGSGNTGELFF | TGTGCCAGCTCACCACCGCGCGGTAGCGGGAACACCGGGGAGCTGTTTTTT
TRBJ2-6 | TRBV7-2 | . | . | CASSPRRASGANVLTF | TGTGCCAGCAGCCCACGTCGCGCCTCTGGGGCCAACGTCCTGACTTTC
TRBJ2-1 | TRBV4-1 | TRBD2 | . | CASSPSGLAGGGEQFF | TGCGCCAGCAGCCCGAGCGGACTAGCGGGGGGGGGTGAGCAGTTCTTC
TRBJ1-1 | TRBV24-1 | . | few | CATSDLAGTEAFF | TGTGCCACCAGTGATTTGGCGGGAACTGAAGCTTTCTTT
TRBJ1-1 | TRBV5-6 | TRBD1 | . | CASSFLWDRGLNTEAFF | TGTGCCAGCAGCTTTTTGTGGGACAGAGGTCTGAACACTGAAGCTTTCTTT
TRBJ2-1 | TRBV13 | TRBD2 | . | CASSSGLAGGGAEEQFF | TGTGCCAGCAGCTCGGGACTAGCGGGAGGAGGGGCGGAGGAGCAGTTCTTC
TRBJ1-1 | TRBV20-1 | . | . | CSARLALEAFF | TGCAGTGCTAGACTCGCGCTTGAAGCTTTCTTT
TRBJ1-2 | TRBV7-9 | . | many | CASRPTTDRSHGYTF | TGTGCCAGCAGGCCTACCACCGACAGGTCCCATGGCTACACCTTC
TRBJ2-4 | TRBV19 | TRBD1 | . | CASAGTGVSPGIQYF | TGTGCCAGCGCAGGGACAGGCGTTTCCCCAGGCATTCAGTACTTC
TRBJ1-2 | TRBV21-1 | . | . | CASTLRRGGLDGYTF | TGTGCCAGCACCTTAAGGCGGGGGGGGCTCGATGGCTACACCTTC
TRBJ2-2 | TRBV19 | TRBD1 | . | CASSTLPGQGPGELFF | TGTGCCAGTAGTACTCTACCGGGACAGGGACCCGGGGAGCTGTTTTTT
TRBJ1-2 | TRBV9 | TRBD1 | . | CASSPRDQGVGYGYTF | TGTGCCAGCAGCCCTAGAGACCAGGGGGTCGGCTATGGCTACACCTTC